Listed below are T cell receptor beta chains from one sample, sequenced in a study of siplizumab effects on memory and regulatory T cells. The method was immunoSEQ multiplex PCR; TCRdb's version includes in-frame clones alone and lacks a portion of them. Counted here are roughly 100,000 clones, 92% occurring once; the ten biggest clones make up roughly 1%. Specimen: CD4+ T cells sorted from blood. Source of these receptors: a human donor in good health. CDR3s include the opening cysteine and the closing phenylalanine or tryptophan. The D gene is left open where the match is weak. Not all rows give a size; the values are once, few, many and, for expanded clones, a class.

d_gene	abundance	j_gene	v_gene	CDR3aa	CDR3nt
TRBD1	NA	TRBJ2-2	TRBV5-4	CASSQDRSANTGELFF	TGTGCCAGCAGCCAGGACAGGAGCGCGAACACCGGGGAGCTGTTTTTT
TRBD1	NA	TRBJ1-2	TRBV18	CASSPTQGEVGGYTF	TGTGCCAGCTCACCGACGCAGGGGGAAGTAGGTGGCTACACCTTC
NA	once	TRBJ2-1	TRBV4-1	CASSRLATLPGEKYNEQFF	TGCGCCAGCAGCCGCCTGGCGACCCTTCCGGGAGAAAAATACAATGAGCAGTTCTTC
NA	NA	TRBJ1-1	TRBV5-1	CASSLDTMTEAFF	TGCGCCAGCAGCCTGGACACCATGACGGAAGCTTTCTTT
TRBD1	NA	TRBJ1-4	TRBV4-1	CASSQVGTGRATNEKLFF	TGCGCCAGCAGCCAAGTCGGGACAGGGCGAGCAACTAATGAAAAACTGTTTTTT
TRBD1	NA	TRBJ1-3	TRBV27	CASSARQGPGNTIYF	TGTGCCAGCAGTGCCCGACAGGGACCGGGAAACACCATATATTTT
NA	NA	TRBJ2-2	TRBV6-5	CASSYKAGATGELFF	TGTGCCAGCAGTTATAAGGCAGGAGCTACCGGGGAGCTGTTTTTT
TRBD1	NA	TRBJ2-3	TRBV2	CASRKDRGGTDTQYF	TGTGCCAGCAGGAAAGACAGGGGGGGTACAGATACGCAGTATTTT
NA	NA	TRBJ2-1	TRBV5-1	CASSLAALNEQFF	TGCGCCAGCAGCCTTGCAGCTCTCAATGAGCAGTTCTTC
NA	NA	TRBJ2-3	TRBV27	CASSLSGPLNTQYF	TGTGCCAGCAGTTTATCGGGACCGCTTAATACGCAGTATTTT
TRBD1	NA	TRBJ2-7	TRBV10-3	CAISPQGAPYEQYF	TGTGCCATCAGCCCACAGGGGGCACCCTACGAGCAGTACTTC
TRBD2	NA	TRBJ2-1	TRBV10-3	CAISPGLVTLEQFF	TGTGCCATCAGTCCGGGACTAGTGACGCTTGAGCAGTTCTTC
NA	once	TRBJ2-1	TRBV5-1	CASSLEPGQDNEQFF	TGCGCCAGCAGCTTGGAACCGGGACAAGACAATGAGCAGTTCTTC
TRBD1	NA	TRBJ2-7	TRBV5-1	CASSTRPGTGGRSYEQYF	TGCGCCAGCAGTACCCGACCCGGGACAGGGGGCAGGTCCTACGAGCAGTACTTC
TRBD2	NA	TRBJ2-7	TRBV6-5	CAAHGDLAGLVYF	TGTGCCGCCCACGGGGATTTAGCGGGATTGGTGTACTTC
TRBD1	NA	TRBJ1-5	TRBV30	CAWSPRGRSNQPQHF	TGTGCCTGGAGCCCCAGGGGGCGAAGCAATCAGCCCCAGCATTTT
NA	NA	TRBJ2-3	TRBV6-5	CASAPRGRADTQYF	TGTGCCAGCGCACCTCGGGGGCGTGCAGATACGCAGTATTTT
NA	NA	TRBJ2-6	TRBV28	CASSLGGISGANVLTF	TGTGCCAGCAGTTTAGGAGGCATATCTGGGGCCAACGTCCTGACTTTC
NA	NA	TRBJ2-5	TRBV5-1	CASSLVETQYF	TGCGCCAGCAGCTTGGTTGAGACCCAGTACTTC
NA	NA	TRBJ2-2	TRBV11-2	CASSRNTGTGELFF	TGTGCCAGCAGCAGGAACACTGGAACCGGGGAGCTGTTTTTT
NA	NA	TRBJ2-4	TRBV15	CATSRAGGAKNIQYF	TGTGCCACCAGCAGAGCAGGGGGGGCCAAAAACATTCAGTACTTC
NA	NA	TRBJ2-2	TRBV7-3	CASSSIAGLNTGELFF	TGTGCCAGCAGCTCCATCGCGGGTCTGAACACCGGGGAGCTGTTTTTT
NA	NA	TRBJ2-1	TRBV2	CASSPLGFEQFF	TGTGCCAGCAGTCCCCTGGGGTTTGAGCAGTTCTTC
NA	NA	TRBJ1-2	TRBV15	CATSLRAAANYGYTF	TGTGCCACCAGTCTTAGGGCAGCAGCTAACTATGGCTACACCTTC
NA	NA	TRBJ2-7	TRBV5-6	CASSLLLAPYEQYF	TGTGCCAGCAGCTTGTTGCTAGCGCCTTACGAGCAGTACTTC
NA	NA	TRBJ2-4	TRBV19	CASSIGVNSDIQYF	TGTGCCAGTAGTATAGGGGTCAACTCGGACATTCAGTACTTC
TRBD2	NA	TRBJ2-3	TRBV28	CASWKAGLRTDTQYF	TGTGCCAGCTGGAAAGCGGGACTTCGCACAGATACGCAGTATTTT
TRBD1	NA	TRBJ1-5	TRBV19	CASSFRDSRNQPQHF	TGTGCCAGTAGTTTTAGGGACAGTCGGAATCAGCCCCAGCATTTT
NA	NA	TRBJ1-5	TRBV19	CASSMFTVEGNGPQHF	TGTGCCAGTAGTATGTTTACCGTTGAGGGGAATGGGCCCCAGCATTTT
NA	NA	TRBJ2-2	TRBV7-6	CASSPSFRNTGELFF	TGTGCCAGCAGCCCCTCCTTTAGGAACACCGGGGAGCTGTTTTTT
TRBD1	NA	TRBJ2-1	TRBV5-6	CASSLQVTGGNEQFF	TGTGCCAGCAGCCTTCAAGTCACAGGGGGAAATGAGCAGTTCTTC
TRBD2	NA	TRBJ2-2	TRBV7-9	CASSLGLAGVKTGELFF	TGTGCCAGCAGCCTCGGACTAGCGGGAGTGAAAACCGGGGAGCTGTTTTTT
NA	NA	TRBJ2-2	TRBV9	CASSALTGPTRTGELFF	TGTGCCAGCAGCGCCCTTACCGGGCCAACAAGAACCGGGGAGCTGTTTTTT
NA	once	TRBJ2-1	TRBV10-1	CASSGAGQGSYNEQFF	TGCGCCAGCAGTGGAGCAGGGCAAGGGTCCTACAATGAGCAGTTCTTC
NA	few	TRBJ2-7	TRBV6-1	CASTQRDNEQYF	TGTGCCAGCACCCAGCGGGACAACGAGCAGTACTTC
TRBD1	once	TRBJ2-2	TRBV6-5	CASSSDRGHGGELFF	TGTGCCAGCAGCTCGGACAGGGGGCATGGCGGGGAGCTGTTTTTT
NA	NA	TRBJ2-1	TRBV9	CASSVARSDWMSSYNEQFF	TGTGCCAGCAGCGTAGCCCGGTCAGACTGGATGAGCTCCTACAATGAGCAGTTCTTC
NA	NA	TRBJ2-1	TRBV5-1	CASSLAFGNEQFF	TGCGCCAGCAGCTTGGCTTTTGGGAATGAGCAGTTCTTC
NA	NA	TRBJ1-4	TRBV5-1	CASSLKGERFATNEKLFF	TGCGCCAGCAGCTTGAAGGGGGAGAGATTTGCAACTAATGAAAAACTGTTTTTT
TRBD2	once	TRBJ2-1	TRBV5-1	CASRGLDEQFF	TGCGCCAGCAGGGGACTAGATGAGCAGTTCTTC
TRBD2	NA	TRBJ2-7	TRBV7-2	CASTGRLARYEQYF	TGTGCCAGTACGGGGCGACTAGCGCGTTACGAGCAGTACTTC
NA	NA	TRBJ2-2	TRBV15	CATSRLRGRANTGELFF	TGTGCCACCAGCCGCTTAAGGGGGAGGGCGAACACCGGGGAGCTGTTTTTT
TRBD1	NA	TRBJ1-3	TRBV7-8	CASSSSGGSGNTIYF	TGTGCCAGCAGCTCATCAGGGGGGTCTGGAAACACCATATATTTT
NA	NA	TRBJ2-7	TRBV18	CASSERAAYEQYF	TGTGCCAGCTCAGAACGTGCAGCCTACGAGCAGTACTTC
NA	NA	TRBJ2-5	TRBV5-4	CASSLGLVPETQYF	TGTGCCAGCAGCTTGGGACTAGTTCCTGAGACCCAGTACTTC
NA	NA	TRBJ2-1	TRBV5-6	CASRGRARGYNEQFF	TGTGCCAGCAGAGGGCGGGCTAGGGGGTACAATGAGCAGTTCTTC
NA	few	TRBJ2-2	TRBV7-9	CAYDCGTPRGLFF	NA